This TCR beta chain derives from a study of cytomegalovirus exposure and HLA in healthy donors. The primer mix had 60 Vbeta and 13 Jbeta primers. This table comes from immunoSEQ multiplex PCR, and its TCRdb copy is limited to in-frame clones, with some not included. The sample has 130,000 or so clones, about 8.5% seen once. V was clipped by 2 bases and J by 7 bases, with 11 bases between them. There are 14 residues in the CDR3. Germline loops: CDR1 SEHNR, CDR2 FQNEAQ (reference sequence). Material: PBMCs. V usage is TRBV7-9 and J usage is TRBJ2-2, with unresolved D. The origin of this receptor is a man aged 35-49 years in good health and CMV-seronegative. The CDR3 loop is CASSLFRSGGELFF. In nucleotides, the CDR3 is TGTGCCAGCAGCTTATTTAGGTCGGGCGGGGAGCTGTTTTTT.